This TCR beta chain was sequenced in a study of regulatory T cells in long-lasting Graves disease (TCRdb year 2021). Looking at the study overall: Persistent Graves' disease was defined as antithyroid drug treatment for over 5 years with persistently positive TSH receptor autoantibodies. Persistent Graves' disease patients were compared with newly diagnosed Graves' disease patients by peripheral blood TCR sequencing and RNA sequencing. The study was registered as a clinical trial and conducted in China. A total of 35 or so samples were covered by TCR sequencing, comprising around 13 persistent and around 20 newly diagnosed Graves' disease patients. Antithyroid drugs had been taken for roughly 10 years on average by persistent Graves' disease patients in the clinical cohort.

Libraries came from multiplex PCR. Sequenced on an Illumina HiSeq 4000. iRepertoire HTBI primers and Arm-PCR amplification of CDR3 regions were used to construct TCR beta libraries. Gel purification was performed on PCR products prior to sequencing. As for how the authors treated the data: A total of 62 TRBV and some 13 TRBJ segments were identified across samples and were used for gene usage analysis of CDR3 amino acid clonotypes. COPE and FqMerger were used to merge the filtered high-quality paired reads into contigs. BLAST was used to align contigs to the IMGT TRBV, TRBD and TRBJ reference genes, and CDR3 was defined following IMGT. Any clonotype with a frequency above 0.1% was classified as a highly expanded clone. Shannon entropy served as the measure of repertoire diversity, while the Gini coefficient captured V-J evenness. A clonotype found in more than one individual was treated as public. In-frame beta chains were kept once TCRdb had trimmed the public reads at Q25 with fastp and called clones with MiXCR. Duplicate CDR3 protein sequences are folded into a single record with the most common DNA and genes. V and J calls and clone size were set by TCRdb, not the authors. This sample comprises some 330,000 distinct CDR3 sequences, 20% to 25% of them detected only once. Together, the top ten hold around 30% of the sample.

A remark on this clonotype: Its cognate antigen has yet to be identified. Base quality data are lacking; no much larger clone is found one base away.

Beyond this particular receptor, the publication reports: TRBV28, TRBJ1-2 and TRBJ2-5 were preferentially used in persistent disease, while TRBV20-1 and TRBJ2-1 were favored in newly diagnosed disease. Compared with newly diagnosed patients, patients with persistent Graves' disease had lower TCR Shannon entropy and fewer highly expanded clones, which suggests clonal expansion. Only peripheral blood was studied, because thyroid tissue, the primary lesion, was inaccessible. A larger number of public clonotypes was shared among persistent patients (approximately 2,600) than among newly diagnosed patients (around 890). As a limitation, the authors acknowledged that the small sample size may reduce accuracy. Sequencing and analysis were restricted to the TCR beta chain.

What this sample's time point label stands for: persistent/refractory GD, antithyroid drugs over 5 years with positive TRAb. For both TCR sequencing and RNA sequencing, RNA was extracted from PBMCs using TRIzol. Graves' disease was diagnosed according to American Thyroid Association guidelines. Recruitment of patients was carried out at an endocrinology department in Xi'an, China. From each patient, about 8.9 milliliters of peripheral blood was collected into an EDTA anticoagulant tube. Ficoll Paque Plus density gradient separation was used to isolate PBMCs, and no further T cell sorting was performed. An Agilent 2100 Bioanalyzer and agarose gel were used to check RNA quality, while a NanoDrop 2000 measured RNA concentration. The germline V gene sets CDR1 to SGHDN and CDR2 to FVKESK. The CDR3 covers 16 residues, taking in both the cysteine and the phenylalanine. Only CDR3 DNA remains: 48 bases, in frame from the first base. Compared with germline, V lacks 3 bases and J lacks 0 bases; bases without a gene match: 8.

The material sequenced was peripheral blood mononuclear cells (PBMCs), taken when the disease was refractory, from a patient treated with antithyroid drugs. The rearranged chain carries TRBV14 and TRBJ2-7; 7 of the junction bases match TRBD2. This TCR came from a woman between 40 and 55 years old with Graves disease. Donor details come from another sample of the same person, matched by shared clones. The DNA sequence reads TGTGCCAGCAGCCACCCCGGGGAGGGGAGCTCCTACGAGCAGTACTTC. Translated, it reads CASSHPGEGSSYEQYF.